This T cell receptor (beta chain) was captured in a study of blood T cell repertoires in COVID-19. The CDR3 runs 17 residues. Trimming pared 5 bases from V and 0 bases from J, leaving 19 bases between. Germline V lookup: CDR1 LNHDA, CDR2 SQIVND (reference sequence). Authors' analysis steps: By means of reference gene primer amplification, nucleated cell counts were estimated. The protocol was immunoSEQ multiplex PCR, while the TCRdb copy is restricted to in-frame clones and leaves out a portion. V and J calls and clone size are given by that table; D and trimming were obtained from the DNA. The data contain just over 300,000 clones, over 75% of them singletons. Participants were placed into cohorts based on the clinical history they reported.

The origin of this receptor is a woman in her 40s who had recovered from COVID-19. Sequencing input: PBMCs or T cells enriched from blood (not recorded which). The genes are TRBV19 and TRBJ1-1; D is unclear. The CDR3 protein is CASSPRWTVILNTEAFF. CDR3 nucleotide sequence: TGTGCCAGTAGTCCGAGGTGGACTGTCATTTTGAACACTGAAGCTTTCTTT.